The 20 T cell receptor beta chains in this list originate from one sample, sequenced in a study of cytomegalovirus exposure and HLA in healthy donors. Use of 60 Vbeta and 13 Jbeta primers characterized the PCR. Clones were read by immunoSEQ multiplex PCR, and TCRdb kept only the in-frame ones, dropping some. The sample lists 210,000 or so clones; around 83% were seen once. Sequenced input: PBMCs. The receptors derive from a girl between 10 and 17 years old in good health and CMV-seronegative.

The chain combines TRBV25-1 with TRBJ1-2, with a tentative D call TRBD1 (6 bases). The CDR3 runs to 17 residues. The V gene's germline CDR1 is MGHDK and CDR2 SYGVNS. V was pared by 1 base and J by 3 bases, with 18 bases between. CDR3 sequence reads: CASSELGGVRGDYGYTF. CDR3 bases: TGTGCCAGCAGTGAATTGGGGGGGGTCAGGGGAGACTATGGCTACACCTTC.

This chain connects TRBV5-1 to TRBJ2-3, with D tentatively TRBD2 (6 bases). The CDR3 extends over 12 amino acids. CDR1 and CDR2 from the germline V gene are SGHRS and YFSETQ. Trimming took 5 bases from V and 6 from J, leaving 10 bases between them. CDR3: CASRVGGDTQYF. In nucleotides, the CDR3 is TGCGCCAGCAGGGTTGGAGGGGATACGCAGTATTTT.

The chain has TRBV5-1 and TRBJ2-1, with 10 bases that match TRBD2. J lost 9 bases, V lost 2 bases, and 11 bases had no gene match. Per germline, CDR1 SGHRS and CDR2 YFSETQ. This CDR3 is built from 16 residues. The CDR3, as DNA: TGCGCCAGCAGCTTTGAACTAGCGGGAATTAGTCGTGAGCAGTTCTTC. Translated, it gives CASSFELAGISREQFF.

The chain carries TRBV7-9 and TRBJ2-1; D perhaps matches TRBD2 (6 bases). V gave up 2 bases and J gave up 0 bases, with 11 bases separating them. Germline loops: CDR1 SEHNR, CDR2 FQNEAQ (reference sequence). The CDR3 is 16 residues long. The CDR3 DNA reads TGTGCCAGCAGCTTAAAAGGGACTCTCTCCTACAATGAGCAGTTCTTC. Its protein product is CASSLKGTLSYNEQFF.

This clone was seen a single time. This rearrangement joins TRBV6-1 to TRBJ1-2, with TRBD1 matching over 9 bases. The V gene's germline CDR1 is MNHNS and CDR2 SASEGT. The CDR3 is 15 amino acids. Germline trimming cut 7 bases from V and 8 bases from J; bases unmatched to any gene: 14. In nucleotides, the CDR3 is TGTGCCAGCACACCAGGAATACAGGGGGCAAAGGGCTACACCTTC. Translated: CASTPGIQGAKGYTF.

This chain uses TRBV27 with TRBJ2-6, with TRBD1 matching 11 bases. Looked up from germline, CDR1 is MNHEY and CDR2 is SMNVEV (reference sequence). V shed 5 bases, J shed 0 bases, and the junction held 12 bases outside the gene matches. The CDR3 runs 20 residues. The CDR3, as DNA: TGTGCCAGCAGTAACCCCGGGACAGGGGGGAGACTCTCTGGGGCCAACGTCCTGACTTTC. Its protein product is CASSNPGTGGRLSGANVLTF.

The chain uses TRBV5-1 and TRBJ2-5; 11 nucleotides line up with TRBD2. Germline trimming cut 0 bases from V and 5 bases from J; bases unmatched to any gene: 0. The CDR3 sequence is 14 residues long. Germline lookup yields CDR1 SGHRS and CDR2 YFSETQ. As DNA, the CDR3 is TGCGCCAGCAGCTTGGCTAGCGGGAGGGAGACCCAGTACTTC. Translated, it gives CASSLASGRETQYF.

The V and J genes are TRBV7-6 and TRBJ1-6; D may be TRBD1 (5 bases). From germline, CDR1 is SGHVS and CDR2 FNYEAQ. V was trimmed by 5 bases and J by 0 bases, leaving 17 bases between them. The CDR3 length is 18 residues. The CDR3 reads CASSPTDSASSYNSPLHF. CDR3 sequence (DNA): TGTGCCAGCAGCCCCACCGACAGCGCGAGCTCCTATAATTCACCCCTCCACTTT.

This clone is a singleton in its sample. The genes are TRBV5-1 and TRBJ1-2; 7 bases are a match to TRBD1. The CDR3 sequence is 13 residues long. Germline lookup yields CDR1 SGHRS and CDR2 YFSETQ. V was clipped by 4 bases and J by 8 bases; unmatched bases: 8. CDR3 residues: CASSVTGAEGYTF. The CDR3 DNA reads TGCGCCAGCAGCGTTACAGGGGCGGAGGGCTACACCTTC.

The chain is built from TRBV29-1 and TRBJ1-1; a possible D gene is TRBD1 (6 bases). Germline V lookup: CDR1 SQVTM, CDR2 ANQGSEA. CDR3 size: 13 residues. V lost 1 base to trimming and J lost 4 bases, with 10 bases between them. CDR3 in DNA: TGCAGCGTTGAAGGACAGGCGGGCACTGAAGCTTTCTTT. Translating gives CSVEGQAGTEAFF.

J is TRBJ2-5 and V is TRBV28; D perhaps matches TRBD2 (6 bases). The DNA matches TRBJ2-7 better at its end, which makes the J call doubtful. CDR1 is MDHEN, CDR2 SYDVKM, per germline. The CDR3 extends over 15 amino acids. CDR3 region: CASSLFGGKPYEQYF. CDR3 nucleotides: TGTGCCAGCAGTTTATTTGGGGGGAAACCCTACGAGCAGTACTTC.

The genes are TRBV7-2 and TRBJ2-7, with TRBD1 matching over 9 bases. This CDR3 is built from 15 residues. Germline V gives CDR1 SGHTA, CDR2 FQGNSA. The J segment lost 2 bases and the V segment lost 5 bases, leaving 7 bases of the junction unmatched. CDR3 in amino acids: CASSPRTGATYEQYF. The CDR3 region has the DNA TGTGCCAGCAGCCCCCGGACAGGGGCAACCTACGAGCAGTACTTC.

The chain has TRBV30 and TRBJ1-2, with a tentative D call TRBD1 (6 bases). Trimming took off 3 bases at V and 7 bases at J, with 15 bases between the two ends. Germline loops: CDR1 GTSNPN, CDR2 SVGIG (reference sequence). This CDR3 has 13 amino acids. The CDR3 protein is CAWSPGGGSGYTF. The CDR3, as DNA: TGTGCCTGGAGCCCGGGGGGGGGCAGTGGCTACACCTTC.

V is TRBV11-2 and J is TRBJ1-1; D uncertain. The CDR3 spans 15 residues. CDR1 and CDR2 (germline): SGHAT, FQNNGV. Trimming removed 0 bases from V and 5 bases from J, with 13 bases in between. CDR3 protein: CASSLDQARRTEAFF. The CDR3 DNA reads TGTGCCAGCAGCTTAGATCAGGCTAGGAGGACTGAAGCTTTCTTT.

The chain has TRBV28 and TRBJ2-2, with 7 bases that match TRBD1. Germline CDR1 MDHEN, CDR2 SYDVKM. This CDR3 is built from 17 residues. The trim removed 2 bases at V and 3 bases at J, leaving 9 bases unmatched. The CDR3 here is CASSLDEGARDTGELFF. The CDR3 coding sequence is TGTGCCAGCAGTTTAGATGAGGGGGCCCGAGACACCGGGGAGCTGTTTTTT.

The gene calls are TRBV2 and TRBJ2-2; 10 bases fit TRBD1. V shed 5 bases, J shed 4 bases, and the junction held 1 base outside the gene matches. Germline V gene lookup returns CDR1 SNHLY and CDR2 FYNNEI. The CDR3 totals 14 residues. The CDR3 spells CASSRDRGTGELFF. The CDR3 DNA follows: TGTGCCAGCAGTCGGGACAGGGGCACCGGGGAGCTGTTTTTT.

The V and J genes are TRBV10-2 and TRBJ2-7; TRBD2 matches at 7 bases. Germline lookup yields CDR1 WSHSY and CDR2 SAAADI. V was pared by 6 bases and J by 6 bases, with 5 bases of the junction left unmatched. CDR3 size: 12 residues. This chain's CDR3 is CASRRESSEQYF. DNA for the CDR3: TGCGCCAGCAGGCGGGAGTCCAGCGAGCAGTACTTC.

The V and J genes are TRBV28 and TRBJ1-1, with 7 bases that match TRBD1. Germline V gives CDR1 MDHEN, CDR2 SYDVKM. Trimming took 2 bases from V and 5 from J; bases not matched to a gene: 5. The CDR3 runs 14 residues. This chain's CDR3 is CASSLKGARTEAFF. As DNA, the CDR3 is TGTGCCAGCAGTTTAAAGGGGGCGCGGACTGAAGCTTTCTTT. The variable domain in full, with the rest retrieved from reference TRBV28 and TRBJ1-1, is DVKVTQSSRYLVKRTGEKVFLECVQDMDHENMFWYRQDPGLGLRLIYFSYDVKMKEKGDIPEGYSVSREKKERFSLILESASTNQTSMYLCASSLKGARTEAFFGQGTRLTVV.

J is TRBJ2-7 and V is TRBV28, with 8 positions matching TRBD1. Unmatched junction bases numbered 4, after V lost 6 bases and J lost 3 bases. The CDR3 loop spans 13 amino acids. Germline loops: CDR1 MDHEN, CDR2 SYDVKM. CDR3 sequence: CASRAGTGYEQYF. CDR3 bases: TGTGCCAGCAGGGCCGGGACAGGCTACGAGCAGTACTTC.

V and J are TRBV4-3 and TRBJ2-6; 9 bases line up with TRBD1. The CDR3 is 20 residues long. Trimming took 4 bases from V and 1 from J; bases not matched to a gene: 14. Germline values: CDR1 LGHNA, CDR2 YSLEER. CDR3 coding DNA: TGCGCCAGCAGCCTCAGATTCCAACAGGGGGCGTCTTCTGGGGCCAACGTCCTGACTTTC. It is translated as CASSLRFQQGASSGANVLTF.